The clone carrying this T cell receptor (beta chain) has ten or more counts. The antigen is unknown. Regions amplified from RNA transcripts were the TCR beta CDR3 regions. Using the HTBI primer set, a first-round RT-PCR was run on the TCR CDR3. TCRdb re-derived calls from the multiplex PCR reads in MiXCR, one entry per CDR3 protein. This sample has hundreds of thousands of distinct CDR3 sequences, with 45% found just once. The data belong to a study of T cells in Graves' hyperthyroidism and ophthalmopathy. The CDR3 loop spans 14 amino acids. The V end was cut by 6 bases, the J end by 6 bases, with 14 bases between. Germline V gives CDR1 SGHVS, CDR2 FQNEAQ. Study-level findings and limits: Ophthalmopathy was predicted by the model a median of approximately 6 months ahead of onset.

Patients having uncontrolled infection, another autoimmune disease, pregnancy or lactation were not included. The source of this sequence is an adult man with Graves' disease, either hyperthyroidism or ophthalmopathy (not recorded which). Sequenced: peripheral blood or thyroid tissue (not recorded which). The V and J genes are TRBV7-8 and TRBJ1-4; maybe TRBD1 (5 bases). CDR3: CASSSYDRHEKLFF. The DNA for the CDR3 is TGTGCCAGCAGTTCCTACGACAGACATGAAAAACTGTTTTTT.